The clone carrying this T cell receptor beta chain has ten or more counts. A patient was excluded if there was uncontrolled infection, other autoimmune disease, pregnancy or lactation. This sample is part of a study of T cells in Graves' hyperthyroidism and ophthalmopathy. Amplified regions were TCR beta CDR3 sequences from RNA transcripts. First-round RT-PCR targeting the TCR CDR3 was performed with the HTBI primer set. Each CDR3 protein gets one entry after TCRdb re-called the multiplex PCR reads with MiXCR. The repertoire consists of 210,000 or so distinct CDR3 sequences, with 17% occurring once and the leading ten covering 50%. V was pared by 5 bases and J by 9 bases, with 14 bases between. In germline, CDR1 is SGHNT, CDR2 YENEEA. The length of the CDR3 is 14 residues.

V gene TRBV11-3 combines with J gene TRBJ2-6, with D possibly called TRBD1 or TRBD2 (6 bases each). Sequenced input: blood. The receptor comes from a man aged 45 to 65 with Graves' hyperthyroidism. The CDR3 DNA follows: TGTGCCAGCAGCACCTGGGGGGCCTACAACGTCCTGACTTTC. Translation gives CASSTWGAYNVLTF.